These 20 T cell receptor beta chains share one sample of origin, sequenced in a study of OX40 agonist ivuxolimab in advanced cancers. This table comes from immunoSEQ multiplex PCR, and its TCRdb copy is limited to in-frame clones, with some not included. This sample has tens of thousands of clones, with 70% to 90% found just once. The sample was CD4+ or CD8+ T cells sorted from blood, taken in a trial of the OX40 agonist ivuxolimab. These TCRs come from an adult with an advanced solid tumor such as melanoma, head and neck, liver or kidney cancer.

V gene TRBV5-6 combines with J gene TRBJ1-1, with D perhaps TRBD1 (5 bases). V dropped 4 bases and J dropped 8 bases, with 9 bases sitting between them. The CDR3 runs 11 residues. The germline V gene encodes CDR1 SGHDT and CDR2 YYEEEE. CDR3 amino acids: CASSRGTEAFF. The DNA of the CDR3 is TGTGCCAGCAGCCGAGGGACGGAAGCTTTCTTT.

V usage is TRBV7-9 and J usage is TRBJ2-5, with D possibly TRBD1 on 5 matching bases. Germline V CDR1 and CDR2: SEHNR, FQNEAQ (reference sequence). V lost 2 bases, J lost 2 bases, and 15 bases lay in between. The CDR3 spans 16 residues. CDR3 in amino acids: CASSLYPVGEQETQYF. CDR3 in DNA: TGTGCCAGCAGCTTATATCCTGTAGGGGAACAAGAGACCCAGTACTTC.

The chain combines TRBV13 with TRBJ2-7; no clear D gene. Trimming left V 3 bases short and J 6 bases short, with 9 bases between. Germline lookup yields CDR1 PRHDT and CDR2 FYEKMQ (reference sequence). This CDR3 comprises 12 residues. The CDR3 loop is CASSFMAGEQYF. The CDR3, as DNA: TGTGCCAGCAGCTTCATGGCAGGCGAGCAGTACTTC.

This clone turned up a few times. The rearrangement uses TRBV6-4 and TRBJ2-2, with 9 bases identical to TRBD2. J lost 7 bases, V lost 7 bases, and 10 bases had no gene match. CDR3 length: 15 amino acids. The germline gives CDR1 MRHNA, CDR2 SNTAGT. The CDR3 nucleotides are TGTGCCAGCACCGCCCATAGCGGGGGCCACGGGGAGCTGTTTTTT. Its protein is CASTAHSGGHGELFF.

This clone has a single count. The junction does not match germline at one end; this may be a read error. The genes are TRBV7-7 and TRBJ2-3; D perhaps matches TRBD1 (6 bases). This CDR3 is built from 15 residues. CDR1 is SSHAT and CDR2 is FNYEAQ in the germline V gene (reference sequence). DNA for the CDR3: TGTGCTAGCAGCCCCTCCAGACAGGGCACAGATACGCAGTATTTT. It encodes CASSPSRQGTDTQYF.

The sample holds one count of this clone. The rearrangement joins TRBV27 to TRBJ2-7; 7 positions match TRBD2. The CDR3 covers 16 residues. The junction had 8 bases not matched to a gene; V was cut back by 0 bases and J by 3 bases. The germline gives CDR1 MNHEY, CDR2 SMNVEV (reference sequence). Written as DNA, the CDR3 is TGTGCCAGCAGTTTATCGAGCGGGGAGGTAATCTACGAGCAGTACTTC. Its protein product is CASSLSSGEVIYEQYF.

The count of this clone is one. The rearrangement links TRBV5-1 to TRBJ2-4; TRBD1 is a possible D gene (5 bases). V was trimmed by 2 bases and J by 8 bases, leaving 11 bases between them. The CDR3 length is 13 residues. Germline CDR1 reads SGHRS; CDR2 reads YFSETQ. The CDR3 DNA sequence: TGCGCCAGCAGCTTCGGCGTGACAGACATTCAGTACTTC. Translation gives CASSFGVTDIQYF.

V usage is TRBV9 and J usage is TRBJ2-3, with D maybe TRBD2 (6 bases). The CDR3 covers 14 residues. Germline CDR1 SGDLS, CDR2 YYNGEE. V was cut by 2 bases and J by 2 bases, with 9 bases left in between. The CDR3 spells CASSVERATDTQYF. The CDR3 coding sequence is TGTGCCAGCAGCGTGGAGCGGGCCACAGATACGCAGTATTTT.

This chain joins TRBV5-1 and TRBJ2-7; D not certain. The V gene lost 1 base and the J gene lost 3 bases, with 8 bases spanning the gap. The CDR3 extends over 13 amino acids. CDR1 and CDR2 (germline): SGHRS, YFSETQ. The CDR3 DNA reads TGCGCCAGCAGCTTGAGTCTTGACTACGAGCAGTACTTC. Protein product: CASSLSLDYEQYF.

The DNA of the CDR3 is TGTGCCAGCAGCCGACCCGGGACAGGGCTCGACGAGCAGTACTTC. This sequence encodes CASSRPGTGLDEQYF. The chain links TRBV7-8 to TRBJ2-7; 9 bases match TRBD1. The V gene's germline CDR1 is SGHVS and CDR2 FQNEAQ. CDR3 length: 15 amino acids. V lost 5 bases to trimming and J lost 5 bases; unmatched junction nucleotides: 10.

The rearrangement uses TRBV7-9 and TRBJ1-2; tentative D call: TRBD1 (5 bases). The germline CDR1 and CDR2 sequences are SEHNR and FQNEAQ (reference sequence). The CDR3 is made up of 13 amino acids. The germline V and J ends were trimmed by 7 bases and 5 bases, with 14 bases remaining between them. CDR3 nucleotides: TGTGCCAGCACCTCCGGGACGGGGTATGGCTACACCTTC. This sequence encodes CASTSGTGYGYTF.

This chain uses TRBV19 with TRBJ2-7; 12 bases line up with TRBD2. The V segment lost 8 bases and the J segment 5 bases; nucleotides outside the gene matches: 10. The length of the CDR3 is 15 residues. CDR1 and CDR2 (germline): LNHDA, SQIVND (reference sequence). CDR3: CASSKSGLAGNEQYF. For the CDR3, the DNA is TGTGCCAGTTCCAAATCAGGACTAGCGGGAAACGAGCAGTACTTC.

This clone was counted once. This chain links TRBV19 with TRBJ2-5; a weak D match, TRBD2 (6 bases). The germline V gene encodes CDR1 LNHDA and CDR2 SQIVND (reference sequence). This CDR3 has 15 amino acids. V lost 11 bases, J lost 1 base, and 20 bases lay in between. The CDR3, as DNA: TGTGCCCCGCTTGGCGGGGAGAAGGGCCAAGAGACCCAGTACTTC. It is translated as CAPLGGEKGQETQYF.

The chain carries TRBV15 and TRBJ2-3, with 10 bases aligning to TRBD2. Looked up from germline, CDR1 is LNHNV and CDR2 is YYDKDF (reference sequence). This CDR3 comprises 16 residues. J gave up 6 bases and V 0 bases, and 6 bases lay outside the gene matches. The CDR3 nucleotides read TGTGCCACCAGCAGAGATGGGAATAGCGGGAGGGATACGCAGTATTTT. It translates to CATSRDGNSGRDTQYF.

DNA of the CDR3: TGCGCCAGCAGTGATATCATCCCCGATACGCAGTATTTT. Protein sequence: CASSDIIPDTQYF. The chain is built from TRBV5-1 and TRBJ2-3; D is ambiguous. Germline-derived CDR1 and CDR2 are SGHRS and YFSETQ. V lost 5 bases, J lost 6 bases, and 13 bases lay in between. The CDR3 totals 13 residues.

The chain uses TRBV28 and TRBJ2-7; a possible D gene is TRBD2 (7 bases). This CDR3 spans 13 amino acids. Germline V CDR1 and CDR2: MDHEN, SYDVKM. V gave up 5 bases and J gave up 4 bases, with 12 bases separating them. Here the CDR3 reads CASSRGALYEQYF. CDR3 in DNA: TGTGCCAGCAGTCGGGGGGCTTTGTACGAGCAGTACTTC.

J is TRBJ2-7 and V is TRBV12-5, with D tentatively TRBD2 (6 bases). Trimming shortened V by 0 bases and J by 6 bases, and 24 bases separated the two germline ends. Germline values: CDR1 LGHNT, CDR2 FRNRAP. This CDR3 is 18 amino acids long. CDR3 protein: CASGLVGASVVPIREQYF. CDR3 nucleotide sequence: TGTGCTAGTGGTTTGGTAGGGGCTAGCGTCGTTCCGATTCGCGAGCAGTACTTC. Variable domain in full (rest from reference TRBV12-5 and TRBJ2-7): DARVTQTPRHKVTEMGQEVTMRCQPILGHNTVFWYRQTMMQGLELLAYFRNRAPLDDSGMPKDRFSAEMPDATLATLKIQPSEPRDSAVYFCASGLVGASVVPIREQYFGPGTRLTVT.

For the CDR3, the DNA is TGTGCCAGTAGTATAGGGGTCTCCACGAAGGGAGATACGCAGTATTTT. Protein sequence: CASSIGVSTKGDTQYF. This chain links TRBV19 with TRBJ2-3; no reliable D call. The CDR3 loop spans 16 amino acids. Germline V gene lookup returns CDR1 LNHDA and CDR2 SQIVND (reference sequence). V lost 1 base to trimming and J lost 5 bases, with 16 bases between them.

V is TRBV5-1 and J is TRBJ1-4; tentatively, D is TRBD1 (6 bases). Between the trimmed V and J ends, which lost 0 bases and 2 bases, there was a span of 11 bases. This CDR3 is built from 16 residues. Germline loops: CDR1 SGHRS, CDR2 YFSETQ. The CDR3 DNA sequence: TGCGCCAGCAGCTTGGGGTTACAGGGTACTAATGAAAAACTGTTTTTT. Protein: CASSLGLQGTNEKLFF.

This rearrangement joins TRBV28 to TRBJ2-3, with D uncertain. The CDR3 has 15 amino acids. Between the trimmed V and J ends, which lost 4 bases and 1 base, there was a span of 12 bases. Germline lookup yields CDR1 MDHEN and CDR2 SYDVKM. CDR3 nucleotide sequence: TGTGCCAGCAGTTGGATCCTAGATGGCACAGATACGCAGTATTTT. Protein product: CASSWILDGTDTQYF.